This TCR beta chain was obtained from a study of cytomegalovirus exposure and HLA in healthy donors. Study in general: The Caucasian-associated ancestry cluster contained about 80% of the 300 to 400 genotyped donors.

Deletions cut 7 bases from V and 5 bases from J, with 20 bases between. The V gene's germline CDR1 is MNHEY and CDR2 SVGAGI. The CDR3 loop spans 15 amino acids. The study ran its PCR with 60 Vbeta and 13 Jbeta primers. Assay used: immunoSEQ multiplex PCR; TCRdb lists only in-frame clones, some missing. This table lists about 200,000 clones. This clonotype was obtained from a man between 25 and 39 years old in good health and CMV-seronegative. The sample taken for sequencing was PBMCs. The rearrangement joins TRBV6-5 to TRBJ2-5, with D unresolved. This chain's CDR3 is CASTPPGVAGETQYF. The CDR3 DNA follows: TGTGCCAGCACCCCCCCTGGAGTAGCTGGGGAGACCCAGTACTTC.